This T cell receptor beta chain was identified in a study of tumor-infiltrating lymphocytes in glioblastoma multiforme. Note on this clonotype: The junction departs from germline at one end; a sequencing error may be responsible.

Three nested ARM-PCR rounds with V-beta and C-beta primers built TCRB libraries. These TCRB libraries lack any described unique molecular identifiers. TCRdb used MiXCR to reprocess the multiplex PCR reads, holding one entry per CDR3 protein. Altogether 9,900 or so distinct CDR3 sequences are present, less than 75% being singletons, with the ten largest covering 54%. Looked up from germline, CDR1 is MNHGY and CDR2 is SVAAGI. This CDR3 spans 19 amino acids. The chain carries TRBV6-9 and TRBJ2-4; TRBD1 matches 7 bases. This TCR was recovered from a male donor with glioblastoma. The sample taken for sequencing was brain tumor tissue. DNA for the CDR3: TGTGTCAGCAGTCCTTACAGGGGCACTACCTTTCTAGCTAAAAACATTCAATACTTC. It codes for CVSSPYRGTTFLAKNIQYF.